Listed below are T cell receptor beta chains from one sample, sequenced in a study of naive and memory T cell subsets. TCRdb re-analysed the UMI-ligation and nested PCR reads in MiXCR, keeping a single row per CDR3 protein. Seen here are about 80,000 distinct CDR3 sequences, roughly 13% observed once, and the top ten hold around 0.9%. The sequenced sample was central memory CD4+ T cells from blood. Every receptor here comes from a human donor in good health. CDR3s include the opening cysteine and the closing phenylalanine or tryptophan. The D gene is left open where the match is weak. Expanded clones get a size class; other rows say once, few or many, or leave the size out.

-	TRBV7-3	few	TRBJ2-3	CASSLDGFGTDTQYF	TGTGCCAGCAGCTTAGATGGCTTCGGCACAGATACGCAGTATTTT
-	TRBV6-2/TRBV6-3	-	TRBJ2-5	CASSPRYRLLYF	TGTGCCAGCAGTCCTCGTTATAGGTTATTGTACTTC
TRBD1	TRBV5-1	-	TRBJ1-1	CASSWNTGTGNTEAFF	TGCGCCAGCAGCTGGAACACCGGGACAGGGAACACTGAAGCTTTCTTT
-	TRBV18	-	TRBJ2-7	CASSPPSSAYEQYF	TGTGCCAGCTCACCACCATCCTCAGCGTACGAGCAGTACTTC
-	TRBV10-3	-	TRBJ2-7	CAISETSWGADEQYF	TGTGCCATCAGTGAGACTAGCTGGGGGGCAGACGAGCAGTACTTC
TRBD2	TRBV7-2	few	TRBJ2-1	CASSLRAGGGQFF	TGTGCCAGCAGCTTAAGAGCGGGAGGGGGGCAGTTCTTC
TRBD2	TRBV6-5	many	TRBJ2-7	CASSPAGGRARFYEQYF	TGTGCCAGCAGTCCAGCCGGGGGGAGGGCCCGTTTCTACGAGCAGTACTTC
TRBD2	TRBV6-1	-	TRBJ2-5	CASRMTSVGETQYF	TGTGCCAGCCGGATGACTAGCGTTGGAGAGACCCAGTACTTC
-	TRBV7-2	many	TRBJ2-3	CASSRRDRDTQYF	TGTGCCAGCAGCCGCAGAGATAGAGATACGCAGTATTTT
-	TRBV6-1	few	TRBJ1-2	CASSEGTYGYTF	TGTGCCAGCAGTGAAGGTACTTATGGCTACACCTTC
-	TRBV10-3	many	TRBJ1-3	CAISESPRQFSGNTIYF	TGTGCCATCAGTGAATCCCCCCGGCAGTTCTCTGGAAACACCATATATTTT
-	TRBV20-1	many	TRBJ2-6	CSAVRYSGANVLTF	TGCAGTGCCGTTCGCTATTCTGGGGCCAACGTCCTGACTTTC
-	TRBV7-2	-	TRBJ2-7	CASSAQGLEQYF	TGTGCCAGCAGCGCCCAGGGTTTAGAGCAGTACTTC
-	TRBV12-3/TRBV12-4	-	TRBJ1-6	CASRGSDSPLHF	TGTGCCAGCAGAGGATCAGACTCACCCCTCCACTTT
-	TRBV20-1	-	TRBJ2-3	CSARDAVLSTDTQYF	TGCAGTGCTAGAGATGCGGTATTAAGCACAGATACGCAGTATTTT
TRBD1	TRBV12-3/TRBV12-4	many	TRBJ2-7	CASSFGDRGPGEQYF	TGTGCCAGCAGTTTTGGGGACAGGGGGCCGGGAGAGCAGTACTTC
-	TRBV6-5	few	TRBJ2-6	CASSGSRGSYSGANVLTF	TGTGCCAGCAGTGGTTCGAGAGGTTCTTACTCTGGGGCCAACGTCCTGACTTTC
TRBD1	TRBV29-1	once	TRBJ1-1	CSVKVRGGSEAFF	TGCAGCGTTAAAGTCAGGGGGGGGTCGGAAGCTTTCTTT
-	TRBV27	many	TRBJ2-3	CASRGAVDTQYF	TGTGCCAGCCGGGGAGCCGTTGATACGCAGTATTTT
-	TRBV7-8	-	TRBJ2-3	CASSLDGSRTDTQYF	TGTGCCAGCAGCTTAGATGGATCCCGCACAGATACGCAGTATTTT
TRBD2	TRBV11-2	many	TRBJ2-7	CASSLDSLGGGRYEQYF	TGTGCCAGCAGCTTAGATTCCCTCGGCGGGGGTCGCTACGAGCAGTACTTC
-	TRBV7-8	-	TRBJ1-1	CASSPRPGAAIRNTEAFF	TGTGCCAGCAGCCCAAGGCCAGGGGCCGCGATCCGGAACACTGAAGCTTTCTTT
-	TRBV18	-	TRBJ2-7	CASSPTSSEQYF	TGTGCCAGCTCCCCAACTAGCTCCGAGCAGTACTTC